This entry lists 30 T cell receptor beta chains sequenced from one sample in a study of T cell clonality in common variable immunodeficiency. The data were produced by immunoSEQ multiplex PCR, yet TCRdb's version contains in-frame clones alone and is incomplete. Listed for the sample are tens of thousands of clones, none seen a single time. Sequenced: peripheral blood mononuclear cells. These receptors were collected from a person aged 18 to 70 in good health.

This clone was seen ten or more times. Coverage ceases 3 residues before the CDR3 finishes, and the germline J gene fills in the end. The V and J genes are TRBV5-6 and TRBJ1-4; D gene uncertain. Per the germline V gene, CDR1 is SGHDT and CDR2 is YYEEEE. This CDR3 is 13 amino acids long. The V end lost 4 bases, the J end lost 8 bases, and 12 bases lay between the germline ends. The covered CDR3 bases are TGTGCCAGCAGCCCTGGTTCCGGGGAAAAA. It codes for CASSPGSGEK. The entire CDR3 protein is CASSPGSGEKLFF.

This clone was picked up many times. The read ends 3 residues before the CDR3 terminus; that terminus is restored from the germline J gene. This chain joins TRBV29-1 and TRBJ2-2; the D gene is possibly TRBD1 (5 bases). CDR3 length: 15 residues. Trimming took 1 base from V and 3 from J, leaving 12 bases between them. Germline CDR1 is SQVTM and CDR2 is ANQGSEA. The sequenced CDR3 bases are TGCAGCGTTGAAGGGCTAGGGGATTACACCGGGGAG. Translating it yields CSVEGLGDYTGE. The full CDR3 protein is CSVEGLGDYTGELFF.

In its sample, this clone was seen many times. The read ends 3 residues early relative to the CDR3; the germline J gene fills the gap. The rearrangement links TRBV6-1 to TRBJ2-7, with 7 bases identical to TRBD1. The CDR3 has 14 amino acids. The ends lost 2 bases at V and 3 bases at J; junction bases unmatched: 4. Germline V gene data show CDR1 as MNHNS and CDR2 as SASEGT. This chain's CDR3 is CASSELTGLYEQYF. The sequenced CDR3 bases are TGTGCCAGCAGTGAATTGACAGGGCTCTACGAG.

At least ten counts were recorded for this clone. The DNA ends 3 residues before the CDR3 does, and the rest of the CDR3 is filled in from the germline J gene. This chain connects TRBV20-1 to TRBJ2-1; D gene ambiguous. The V end was cut by 3 bases, the J end by 8 bases, with 5 bases between. Germline V gives CDR1 DFQATT, CDR2 SNEGSKA (reference sequence). CDR3 length: 10 residues. CDR3 bases read: TGCAGTGCTAGGCGTTATGAG. This encodes CSARRYE. In full, the CDR3 is CSARRYEQFF.

This clone showed up many times. The CDR3 goes on 3 residues after the read ends, and that part is filled in from the germline J gene. The rearrangement joins TRBV7-6 to TRBJ1-1; TRBD1 aligns across 9 bases. The CDR3 totals 13 residues. Germline V CDR1 and CDR2: SGHVS, FNYEAQ. CDR3 region: CASSWTGESPAFF. The CDR3 bases that were read are TGTGCCAGCAGCTGGACAGGGGAAAGCCCA. Filled out from reference TRBV7-6 and TRBJ1-1, the complete variable domain reads GAGVSQSPRYKVTKRGQDVALRCDPISGHVSLYWYRQALGQGPEFLTYFNYEAQQDKSGLPNDRFSAERPEGSISTLTIQRTEQRDSAMYRCASSWTGESPAFFGQGTRLTVV.

This clone was picked up many times. With the read ending 3 residues before the CDR3 end, the germline J gene is used to fill in that end. The sample contains more than one DNA sequence encoding this CDR3. The chain couples TRBV20-1 to TRBJ1-2, with 10 bases matching TRBD1. Germline V gene sequence: CDR1 DFQATT, CDR2 SNEGSKA (reference sequence). Unmatched junction bases numbered 6, after V lost 3 bases and J lost 5 bases. The CDR3 is 14 amino acids. The CDR3 spells CSARTGQGIYGYTF. The DNA read from the CDR3 is TGCAGTGCTAGGACGGGACAGGGGATTTATGGC.

This clone was picked up many times. The read terminates 3 residues ahead of where the CDR3 ends, so the germline J gene completes it. This chain connects TRBV19 to TRBJ2-7; TRBD1 matches 7 bases. Germline V gene sequence: CDR1 LNHDA, CDR2 SQIVND (reference sequence). After removal of 5 bases from V and 1 base from J, the junction contained 2 bases not matched to a gene. The CDR3 length is 13 residues. Here the CDR3 reads CASSSGQSYEQYF. CDR3 bases read: TGTGCCAGTAGTTCGGGACAGTCCTACGAG.

This clone was recorded at least ten times. Read data end 3 residues before the CDR3 end; the end is taken from the germline J gene. The chain uses TRBV4-1 and TRBJ1-4; possible D gene TRBD1, 6 bases. CDR1 MGHRA and CDR2 YSYEKL come from the germline V gene. CDR3 length equals 15 residues. V was clipped by 4 bases and J by 4 bases, with 13 bases between them. CDR3: CASSRGGRVNEKLFF. The sequenced part of the CDR3 DNA is TGCGCCAGCAGCCGCGGGGGCAGGGTTAATGAAAAA.

There are many counts of this clone. The DNA ends 3 residues before the CDR3 does, and the rest of the CDR3 is filled in from the germline J gene. The chain recombines TRBV7-8 with TRBJ1-2; D not certain. From germline, CDR1 is SGHVS and CDR2 FQNEAQ. The CDR3 extends over 13 amino acids. Between the trimmed V and J ends, which lost 4 bases and 7 bases, there was a span of 13 bases. CDR3 protein: CASSYGLASGYTF. The sequenced part of the CDR3 DNA is TGTGCCAGCAGCTACGGACTCGCGAGTGGC. Based on the CDR3 plus reference TRBV7-8 and TRBJ1-2, the full variable domain is GAGVSQSPRYKVAKRGQDVALRCDPISGHVSLFWYQQALGQGPEFLTYFQNEAQLDKSGLPSDRFFAERPEGSVSTLKIQRTQQEDSAVYLCASSYGLASGYTFGSGTRLTVV.

The sample holds many counts of this clone. The read gets to within 3 residues of the CDR3 end, and the germline J gene fills in the rest. The rearrangement joins TRBV10-3 to TRBJ2-3; a possible D gene is TRBD2 (6 bases). The CDR3 sequence is 16 residues long. Germline V gene data show CDR1 as ENHRY and CDR2 as SYGVKD. The V end lost 8 bases, the J end lost 6 bases, and 24 bases lay between the germline ends. CDR3 residues: CAIPGGVGRNEDTQYF. The CDR3 bases that were read are TGTGCCATCCCGGGCGGGGTGGGGAGGAATGAGGATACG.

This clone showed up many times. The CDR3 goes on 3 residues after the read ends, and that part is filled in from the germline J gene. This rearrangement joins TRBV7-2 to TRBJ2-7, with 7 bases identical to TRBD2. Germline values: CDR1 SGHTA, CDR2 FQGNSA. Trimming took 1 base from V and 6 from J; bases not matched to a gene: 0. The CDR3 length is 12 residues. CDR3 region: CASSLGGGEQYF. CDR3 DNA (partial): TGTGCCAGCAGCTTAGGGGGGGGCGAG.

This clone was recorded at least ten times. The CDR3 goes on 3 residues after the read ends, and that part is filled in from the germline J gene. This chain joins TRBV14 and TRBJ2-7, with 9 bases that match TRBD2. CDR3 length equals 16 residues. The germline V gene has CDR1 SGHDN and CDR2 FVKESK. Trimming removed 5 bases from V and 2 bases from J; junction bases left unmatched: 10. The CDR3 sequence: CASSTRVASGAYEQYF. The sequenced CDR3 bases are TGTGCCAGCAGCACCAGGGTGGCTAGCGGGGCCTACGAG.

Ten or more counts support this clone. From the germline J gene comes the end of the CDR3, since the read stops 3 residues before it. The chain has TRBV2 and TRBJ2-1; D remains unclear. Germline assignment: CDR1 SNHLY and CDR2 FYNNEI. V dropped 8 bases and J dropped 4 bases, with 15 bases sitting between them. The CDR3 extends over 14 amino acids. This CDR3 reads CASLATAPYNEQFF. The CDR3 DNA, read in part, is TGTGCCAGCCTGGCTACAGCTCCTTACAATGAG.

This clone appeared many times. The read stops 3 residues short of the end of the CDR3; the missing end is completed from the germline J gene. The gene calls are TRBV4-1 and TRBJ2-4; maybe TRBD2 (5 bases). The CDR3 spans 13 residues. CDR1 and CDR2 from the germline V gene are MGHRA and YSYEKL. The part of the CDR3 DNA that was read is TGCGCCAGCAGCCAAAACCTACTAGTCCCT. Protein product: CASSQNLLVP. The whole CDR3 is CASSQNLLVPQYF.

The sequenced CDR3 bases are TGCGCCAGCAGCTTTGGTGGCAGGGGGCAAGTAGATACG. It encodes CASSFGGRGQVDT. The whole CDR3 protein reads CASSFGGRGQVDTQYF. This chain joins TRBV5-1 and TRBJ2-3; 8 bases line up with TRBD1. Coverage ceases 3 residues before the CDR3 finishes, and the germline J gene fills in the end. Trimming at V came to 2 bases and at J to 5 bases, leaving 10 bases not matched to a gene. The CDR3 consists of 16 residues. The V gene's germline CDR1 is SGHRS and CDR2 YFSETQ.

Many counts were recorded for this clone. The sequenced fragment ends 3 residues before the CDR3 boundary, so the rest is inferred from the germline J gene. This chain uses TRBV5-5 with TRBJ2-7; no reliable D call. The ends were cut back, 6 bases at V and 6 bases at J, with 16 bases in the middle. Germline CDR1 is SGHKS and CDR2 is YYEKEE (reference sequence). The CDR3 contains 13 residues. The CDR3 sequence: CASILTVVGEQYF. Partial CDR3 DNA: TGTGCCAGCATCCTCACAGTGGTTGGCGAG.

This clone was found many times. Coverage ceases 3 residues before the CDR3 finishes, and the germline J gene fills in the end. The rearrangement uses TRBV5-1 and TRBJ1-6; TRBD1 matches at 10 bases. Germline lookup yields CDR1 SGHRS and CDR2 YFSETQ. The length of the CDR3 is 16 residues. The sequenced CDR3 bases are TGCGCCAGCAGCTTGGGAGGTGGACAGGGGGTGAATCCC. It encodes CASSLGGGQGVNP. Given in full, the CDR3 is CASSLGGGQGVNPLHF.

In its sample, this clone was seen many times. The read terminates 3 residues ahead of where the CDR3 ends, so the germline J gene completes it. This sequence joins TRBV10-2 and TRBJ2-1; D not certain. The CDR3 sequence is 11 residues long. CDR1 is WSHSY and CDR2 is SAAADI in the germline V gene. Between the trimmed V and J ends, which lost 4 bases and 8 bases, there was a span of 6 bases. The DNA read from the CDR3 is TGCGCCAGCAGTGCTCTTCATGAG. This gives the protein CASSALHE. The entire CDR3 reads CASSALHEQFF.

This clone was observed at least ten times. The CDR3 is cut off 3 residues early in the read; its end comes from the germline J gene. The rearrangement joins TRBV6-1 to TRBJ2-2; D is possibly TRBD1 (5 bases). Trimming shortened V by 3 bases and J by 3 bases, and 5 bases separated the two germline ends. Germline V lookup: CDR1 MNHNS, CDR2 SASEGT. The CDR3 has 13 amino acids. CDR3 DNA (partial): TGTGCCAGCAGTGACAGGGACACCGGGGAG. It translates to CASSDRDTGE. The entire CDR3 is CASSDRDTGELFF.

This clone was seen ten or more times. The missing CDR3 end, 3 residues past where the read stops, is filled in from the germline J gene. The V and J genes are TRBV19 and TRBJ1-2, with TRBD1 matching 7 bases. CDR3 size: 14 residues. V lost 3 bases to trimming and J lost 3 bases; unmatched junction nucleotides: 4. Germline CDR1 LNHDA, CDR2 SQIVND (reference sequence). The DNA read from the CDR3 is TGTGCCAGTAGTATTAGGGACAGATACTATGGC. Translation: CASSIRDRYYG. The whole CDR3 reads CASSIRDRYYGYTF.

At least ten counts were recorded for this clone. Read coverage stops 3 residues before the CDR3 terminus; the germline J gene supplies the remainder. This chain uses TRBV29-1 with TRBJ2-1; D is perhaps TRBD2 (5 bases). The CDR3 runs 13 residues. Looked up from germline, CDR1 is SQVTM and CDR2 is ANQGSEA. The V end lost 4 bases, the J end lost 8 bases, and 15 bases lay between the germline ends. CDR3 sequence reads: CSVGGLVRYEQFF. The part of the CDR3 DNA that was read is TGCAGCGTTGGAGGACTCGTTCGATATGAG.

This clone was observed at least ten times. The read is 3 residues too short to cover the CDR3 end, so that end is filled in from the germline J gene. V gene TRBV5-1 combines with J gene TRBJ2-7, with a weak D call TRBD1 (5 bases). The CDR3 contains 15 residues. Trimming removed 0 bases at V and 4 bases at J, with 14 bases between. Germline V gives CDR1 SGHRS, CDR2 YFSETQ. The CDR3 reads CASSLVGDSYYEQYF. The CDR3 bases that were read are TGCGCCAGCAGCTTGGTTGGAGACAGTTATTACGAG.

This clone occurred many times. The observed sequence ends 3 residues before the CDR3 terminus, with the missing tail filled in from the germline J gene. V is TRBV5-1 and J is TRBJ2-2; TRBD1 is a possible D gene (6 bases). V was clipped by 4 bases and J by 5 bases, with 21 bases between them. Looked up from germline, CDR1 is SGHRS and CDR2 is YFSETQ. The CDR3 length is 17 residues. The part of the CDR3 DNA that was read is TGCGCCAGCAGCAACCTTCTGAGGACAGTTAGGACCGGGGAG. Its protein is CASSNLLRTVRTGE. Given in full, the CDR3 is CASSNLLRTVRTGELFF.

This clone was seen many times. The read comes to an end 3 residues before the CDR3 does, leaving the germline J gene to fill in the end. This rearrangement joins TRBV5-1 to TRBJ1-2; 7 bases fit TRBD1. This CDR3 contains 14 residues. Losses at the gene ends were 4 bases for V and 1 base for J; bases not matched to a gene: 4. Germline values: CDR1 SGHRS, CDR2 YFSETQ. The sequenced CDR3 bases are TGCGCCAGCAGCCCCACAGGGGTTAACTATGGC. Translating gives CASSPTGVNYG. The complete CDR3 protein is CASSPTGVNYGYTF.

CDR3 in amino acids: CASSEAVTDNSPLHF. The part of the CDR3 DNA that was read is TGTGCCAGCAGTGAGGCGGTGACAGATAATTCACCC. The chain is built from TRBV25-1 and TRBJ1-6; weak D call: TRBD1 (5 bases). The DNA ends 3 residues before the CDR3 does, and the rest of the CDR3 is filled in from the germline J gene. V was cut by 3 bases and J by 5 bases, with 11 bases left in between. This CDR3 comprises 15 residues. From germline, CDR1 is MGHDK and CDR2 SYGVNS.

Many counts were recorded for this clone. The read finishes 3 residues shy of the CDR3 end, and the germline J gene is used to complete it. The chain uses TRBV5-8 and TRBJ2-1, with TRBD1 matching over 9 bases. In germline, CDR1 is SGHTS, CDR2 YDEGEE. Trimming removed 4 bases from V and 0 bases from J; junction bases left unmatched: 2. This CDR3 region has 15 residues. The CDR3 protein is CASSRGQGSYNEQFF. The sequenced part of the CDR3 DNA is TGTGCCAGCAGCCGGGGACAGGGCTCCTACAATGAG.

This clone has at least ten counts. The CDR3 is cut off 3 residues early in the read; its end comes from the germline J gene. This chain connects TRBV10-3 to TRBJ2-7; possibly TRBD2 for D (8 bases). Deletions cut 7 bases from V and 6 bases from J, with 19 bases between. Germline-derived CDR1 and CDR2 are ENHRY and SYGVKD. CDR3 length: 14 residues. CDR3 protein: CAIKQGTSGSEQYF. CDR3 DNA, as far as it was read: TGTGCCATCAAACAGGGGACTAGTGGTTCCGAG.

This clone was picked up many times. Incomplete CDR3 DNA: TGTGCCAGCAGGGGGGACAGAGCGAACACTGAA. Amino acids: CASRGDRANTE. The whole CDR3 sequence reads CASRGDRANTEAFF. The rearrangement joins TRBV2 to TRBJ1-1; 7 nucleotides agree with TRBD1. The read falls 3 residues short of the CDR3 end, and the missing part is taken from the germline J gene. J lost 1 base, V lost 6 bases, and 5 bases had no gene match. CDR1 and CDR2 (germline): SNHLY, FYNNEI. This CDR3 is 14 amino acids long.

This clone was detected ten times or more. The missing CDR3 end, 3 residues past where the read stops, is filled in from the germline J gene. The J gene is TRBJ2-2, the V gene TRBV7-2; TRBD1 is a possible D gene (5 bases). The V and J ends lost 3 bases and 2 bases respectively, with 10 bases between them. CDR3 length: 15 residues. Germline assignment: CDR1 SGHTA and CDR2 FQGNSA. The chain's CDR3 is CASSFLGVNTGELFF. CDR3 bases read: TGTGCCAGCAGCTTTCTAGGGGTTAACACCGGGGAG. Full variable domain (outside the CDR3, taken from reference TRBV7-2 and TRBJ2-2): GAGVSQSPSNKVTEKGKDVELRCDPISGHTALYWYRQSLGQGLEFLIYFQGNSAPDKSGLPSDRFSAERTGGSVSTLTIQRTQQEDSAVYLCASSFLGVNTGELFFGEGSRLTVL.

This clone was seen more than once but under ten times. The sequenced fragment ends 3 residues before the CDR3 boundary, so the rest is inferred from the germline J gene. The chain carries TRBV6-2 or TRBV6-3 and TRBJ2-2; 9 bases agree with TRBD2. V shed 4 bases, J shed 4 bases, and the junction held 10 bases outside the gene matches. The germline V gene has CDR1 MNHEY and CDR2 SVGEGT. The length of the CDR3 is 17 residues. Partial CDR3 DNA: TGTGCCAGCAGTTTTTCTGTCGGACTAGCGATCACCGGGGAG. Encoded protein: CASSFSVGLAITGE. The full CDR3 protein is CASSFSVGLAITGELFF.